This section outlines one TCR beta chain sequence together with its context. Participants were aged about 18 to 100 years, lived in 20 to 25 US areas, and enrolled virtually. Exposed enrollees encountered a COVID-19 case at some point within 2 weeks before study entry. The data originate from a study of blood T cell repertoires in COVID-19. Study-level information: From T cells, B-cell-depleted T cells, or PBMCs came the material, which was cDNA or gDNA.

The CDR3 totals 13 residues. Germline V gene sequence: CDR1 SQVTM, CDR2 ANQGSEA. V was pared by 7 bases and J by 4 bases, with 6 bases of the junction left unmatched. Authors' methods: Amplification with reference gene primers provided the estimates of nucleated cell counts. Repertoires were generated with immunoSEQ multiplex PCR, while TCRdb's copy carries only in-frame clones and drops some. That table is the source of V, J and clone size, and D and trimming were worked out from the DNA. This table holds under 300,000 clones, 70% to 90% found once. The sample was PBMCs or T cells enriched from blood (not recorded which). The TCR originated in a woman in her forties or fifties who had been exposed to COVID-19. The chain joins TRBV29-1 to TRBJ1-5, with 8 bases fitting TRBD1. This CDR3 reads CSAATGANQPQHF. The DNA for the CDR3 is TGCAGCGCTGCGACAGGGGCTAATCAGCCCCAGCATTTT. The full variable domain, its missing parts supplied by reference TRBV29-1 and TRBJ1-5, is SAVISQKPSRDICQRGTSLTIQCQVDSQVTMMFWYRQQPGQSLTLIATANQGSEATYESGFVIDKFPISRPNLTFSTLTVSNMSPEDSSIYLCSAATGANQPQHFGDGTRLSIL.